The sequence of this T cell receptor (beta chain) was determined in a study of blood T cell repertoires in COVID-19 (dated by TCRdb to the early 2020s). Some background on the complete study: Samples from collaborators originated in the United States, Italy and Spain and spanned both the acute and convalescent phases of COVID-19. The dataset comprised deeply sampled blood TCRbeta repertoires from subjects exposed to, actively infected with, or recovered from COVID-19. Where available, HLA class I and class II types were obtained from metadata supplied by the sample provider rather than from assay-based typing. The sample metadata nearly always contained a de-identified subject ID, COVID-19 status, age in years and sex. The material from the prospective study consisted of cDNA or gDNA derived from T cells, B-cell-depleted T cells, or PBMCs. The repertoires were released in a freely available public database intended as a resource for research on the immune response to SARS-CoV-2. Samples came from the ongoing ImmuneRACE study (first 160 participants) plus 1,254 subjects from 6 global collaborators.

TCRbeta CDR3 regions were amplified from genomic DNA by means of the immunoSEQ Assay, a bias-controlled multiplex PCR. From the authors' description of their analysis: Within the assay, amplification of reference gene primers was used to estimate how many nucleated cells each sample contained. To quantify the absolute abundance of each unique TCRbeta CDR3 rearrangement, sequence reads were collapsed and filtered. For each sample, productive Simpson clonality was calculated as the square root of Simpson's diversity index over productive rearrangements. TCRdb holds this immuneACCESS table with in-frame rearrangements only. Some clones are missing; in checked studies, unresolved V genes explain under half, and the rest has no known cause. V, J and clone size reflect that table, while D and trimming were determined from the DNA. The sample includes 250,000 to 300,000 clones, with about 80% observed a single time. Together, the top ten hold 2.5% to 4% of the sample.

A remark on this clone: The specificity of this receptor is unknown. No base quality information exists; no much larger clone differs at one position.

V sheds 0 bases and J sheds 1 base, leaving 12 bases between their ends. From its cysteine to its phenylalanine, the CDR3 spans 15 amino acids. The CDR3 DNA has 45 bases and is translated from base 1. CDR1 and CDR2 are read off the germline V gene as SQVTM and ANQGSEA. What the study reported, not specific to this receptor: The quantity of clinical and demographic metadata differed by source and by participant and was supplied without curation.

The collaborating institutions used their own protocols to collect whole blood in K2EDTA tubes. For TCRbeta analysis, collaborators shipped samples in one of three forms: frozen whole blood, isolated PBMCs, or DNA extracted from either of those sample types. The sequencing sample was made of peripheral blood. The V and J genes are TRBV29-1 and TRBJ1-1; too little of a D gene remains to name it. The sequence was obtained from a woman older than 75 with acute or convalescent COVID-19. The DNA is as follows: TGCAGCGTTGAAGATAGATTTAACGAGAACACTGAAGCTTTCTTT. Translated, it gives CSVEDRFNENTEAFF.